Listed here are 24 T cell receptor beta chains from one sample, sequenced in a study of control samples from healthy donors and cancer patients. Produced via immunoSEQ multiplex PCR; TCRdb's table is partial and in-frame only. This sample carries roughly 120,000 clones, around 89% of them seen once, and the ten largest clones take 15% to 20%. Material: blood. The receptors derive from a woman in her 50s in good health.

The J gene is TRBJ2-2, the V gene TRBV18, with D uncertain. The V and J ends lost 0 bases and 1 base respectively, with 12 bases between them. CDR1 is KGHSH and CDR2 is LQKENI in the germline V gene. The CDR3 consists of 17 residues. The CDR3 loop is CASSPPSYSKNTGELFF. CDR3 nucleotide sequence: TGTGCCAGCTCACCACCGTCTTACTCAAAGAACACCGGGGAGCTGTTTTTT.

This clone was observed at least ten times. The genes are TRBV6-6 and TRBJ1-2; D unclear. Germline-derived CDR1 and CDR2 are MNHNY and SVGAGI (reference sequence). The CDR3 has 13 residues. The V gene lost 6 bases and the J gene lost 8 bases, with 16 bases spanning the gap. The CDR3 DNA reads TGTGCCAGCAGCCCTGCCTCTGCGCAAGGCTACACCTTC. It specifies CASSPASAQGYTF.

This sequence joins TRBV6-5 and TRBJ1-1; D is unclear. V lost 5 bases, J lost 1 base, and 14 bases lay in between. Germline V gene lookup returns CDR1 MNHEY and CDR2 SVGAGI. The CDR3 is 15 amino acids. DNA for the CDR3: TGTGCCAGCAGTCTCGGGCCCAATCCGAACACTGAAGCTTTCTTT. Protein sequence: CASSLGPNPNTEAFF.

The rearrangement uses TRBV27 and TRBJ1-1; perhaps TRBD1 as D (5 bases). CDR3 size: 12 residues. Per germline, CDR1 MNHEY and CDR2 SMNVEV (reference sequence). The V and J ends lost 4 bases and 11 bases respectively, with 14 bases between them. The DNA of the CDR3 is TGTGCCAGCAGTTCGCTGGGGGGTATGGCTTTCTTT. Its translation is CASSSLGGMAFF.

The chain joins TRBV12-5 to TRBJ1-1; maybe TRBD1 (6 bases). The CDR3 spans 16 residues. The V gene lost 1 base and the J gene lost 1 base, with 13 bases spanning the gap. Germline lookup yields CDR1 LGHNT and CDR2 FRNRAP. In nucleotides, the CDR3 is TGTGCTAGTGGTTTGGGGAAACAGGGTACGAACACTGAAGCTTTCTTT. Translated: CASGLGKQGTNTEAFF.

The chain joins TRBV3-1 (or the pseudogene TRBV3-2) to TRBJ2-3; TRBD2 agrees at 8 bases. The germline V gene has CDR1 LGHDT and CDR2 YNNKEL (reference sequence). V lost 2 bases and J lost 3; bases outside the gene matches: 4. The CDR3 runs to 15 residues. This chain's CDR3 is CASSQRGGGTDTQYF. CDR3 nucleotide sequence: TGTGCCAGCAGCCAACGGGGGGGCGGGACAGATACGCAGTATTTT.

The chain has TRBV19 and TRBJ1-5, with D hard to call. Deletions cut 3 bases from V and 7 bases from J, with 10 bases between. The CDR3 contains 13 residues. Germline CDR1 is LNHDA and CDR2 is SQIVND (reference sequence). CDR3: CASSIRPQQPQHF. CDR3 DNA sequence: TGTGCCAGTAGTATCAGGCCTCAGCAGCCCCAGCATTTT.

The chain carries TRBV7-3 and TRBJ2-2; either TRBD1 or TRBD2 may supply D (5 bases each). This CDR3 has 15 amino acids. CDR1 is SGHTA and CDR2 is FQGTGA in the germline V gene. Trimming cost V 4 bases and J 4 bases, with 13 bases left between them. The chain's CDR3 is CASSSGTESTGELFF. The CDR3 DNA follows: TGTGCCAGCAGCTCCGGGACGGAGAGCACCGGGGAGCTGTTTTTT.

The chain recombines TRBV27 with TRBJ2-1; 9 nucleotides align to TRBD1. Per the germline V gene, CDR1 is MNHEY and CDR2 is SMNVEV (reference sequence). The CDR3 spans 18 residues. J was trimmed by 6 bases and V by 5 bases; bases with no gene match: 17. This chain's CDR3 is CASSRRTGAPILGNEQFF. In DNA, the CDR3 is TGTGCCAGCAGTCGAAGGACAGGGGCCCCAATTCTTGGCAATGAGCAGTTCTTC.

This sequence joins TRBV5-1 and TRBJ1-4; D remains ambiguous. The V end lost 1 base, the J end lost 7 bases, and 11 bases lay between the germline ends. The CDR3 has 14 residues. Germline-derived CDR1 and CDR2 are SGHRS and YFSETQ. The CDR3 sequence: CASSLTSWGEKLFF. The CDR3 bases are TGCGCCAGCAGCTTGACTTCCTGGGGTGAAAAACTGTTTTTT.

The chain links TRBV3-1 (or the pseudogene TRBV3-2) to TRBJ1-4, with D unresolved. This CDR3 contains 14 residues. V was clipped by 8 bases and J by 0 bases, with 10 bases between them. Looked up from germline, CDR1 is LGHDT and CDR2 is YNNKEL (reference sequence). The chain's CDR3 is CASAPTATNEKLFF. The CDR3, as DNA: TGTGCCAGCGCACCCACAGCAACTAATGAAAAACTGTTTTTT.

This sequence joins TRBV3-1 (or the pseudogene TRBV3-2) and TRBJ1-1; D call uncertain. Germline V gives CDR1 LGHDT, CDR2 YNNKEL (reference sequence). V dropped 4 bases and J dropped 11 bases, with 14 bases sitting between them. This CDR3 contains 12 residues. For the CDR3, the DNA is TGTGCCAGCAGCCTTGGCTTGAAGGCGGCTTTCTTT. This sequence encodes CASSLGLKAAFF.

The CDR3: CASSQFGDSTDTQYF. The CDR3 nucleotides read TGCGCCAGCAGCCAATTTGGGGATAGCACAGATACGCAGTATTTT. The V and J genes are TRBV4-3 and TRBJ2-3; D remains ambiguous. The CDR3 length is 15 residues. V lost 2 bases, J lost 0 bases, and 9 bases lay in between. CDR1 and CDR2 from the germline V gene are LGHNA and YSLEER.

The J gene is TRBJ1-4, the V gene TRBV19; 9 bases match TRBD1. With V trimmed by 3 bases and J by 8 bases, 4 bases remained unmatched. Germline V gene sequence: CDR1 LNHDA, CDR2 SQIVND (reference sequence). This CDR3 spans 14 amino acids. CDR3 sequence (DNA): TGTGCCAGTAGTATCCGGGACAGGGTGGAAAAACTGTTTTTT. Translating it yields CASSIRDRVEKLFF.

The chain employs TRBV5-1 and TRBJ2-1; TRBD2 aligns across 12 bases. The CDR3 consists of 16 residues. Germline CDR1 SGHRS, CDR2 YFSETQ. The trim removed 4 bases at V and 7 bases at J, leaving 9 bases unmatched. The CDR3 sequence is CASSTRTSGVNNEQFF. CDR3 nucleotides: TGCGCCAGCAGCACAAGGACTAGCGGGGTAAATAATGAGCAGTTCTTC.

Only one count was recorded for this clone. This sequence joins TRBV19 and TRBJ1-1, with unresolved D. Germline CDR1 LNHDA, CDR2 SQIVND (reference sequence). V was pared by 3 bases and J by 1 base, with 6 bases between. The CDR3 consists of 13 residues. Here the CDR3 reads CASSIPANTEAFF. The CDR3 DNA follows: TGTGCCAGTAGTATCCCCGCGAACACTGAAGCTTTCTTT.

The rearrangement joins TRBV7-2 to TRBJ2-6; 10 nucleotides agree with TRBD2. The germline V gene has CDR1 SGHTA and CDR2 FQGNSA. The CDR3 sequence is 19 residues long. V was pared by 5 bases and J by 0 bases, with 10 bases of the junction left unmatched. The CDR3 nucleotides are TGTGCCAGCAGCGCCTACACTAGCGGGGTTAGCTCTGGGGCCAACGTCCTGACTTTC. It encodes CASSAYTSGVSSGANVLTF.

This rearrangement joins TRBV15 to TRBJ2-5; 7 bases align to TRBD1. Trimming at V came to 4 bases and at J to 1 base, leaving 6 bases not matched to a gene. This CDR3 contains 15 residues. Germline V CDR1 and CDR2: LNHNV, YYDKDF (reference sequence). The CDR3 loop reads CATSTLQGPQETQYF. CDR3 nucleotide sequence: TGTGCCACCAGCACCCTACAGGGGCCCCAAGAGACCCAGTACTTC.

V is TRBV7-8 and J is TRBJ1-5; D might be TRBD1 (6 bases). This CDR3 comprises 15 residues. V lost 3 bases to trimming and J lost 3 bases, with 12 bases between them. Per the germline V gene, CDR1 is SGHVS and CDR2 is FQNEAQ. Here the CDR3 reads CASSFNRDSNQPQHF. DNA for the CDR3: TGTGCCAGCAGCTTCAACAGGGACTCCAATCAGCCCCAGCATTTT.

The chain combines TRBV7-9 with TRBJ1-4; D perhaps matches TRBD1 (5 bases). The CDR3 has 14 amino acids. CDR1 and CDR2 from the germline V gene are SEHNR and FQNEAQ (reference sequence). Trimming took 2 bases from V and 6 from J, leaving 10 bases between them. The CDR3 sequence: CASSLWGSDEKLFF. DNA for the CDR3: TGTGCCAGCAGCTTATGGGGGAGCGATGAAAAACTGTTTTTT.

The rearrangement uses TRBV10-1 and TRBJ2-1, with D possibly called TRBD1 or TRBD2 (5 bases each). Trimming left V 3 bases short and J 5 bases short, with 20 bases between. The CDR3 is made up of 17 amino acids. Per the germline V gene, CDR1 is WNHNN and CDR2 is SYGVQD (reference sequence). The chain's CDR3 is CASSDVGRERRDNEQFF. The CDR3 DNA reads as TGCGCCAGCAGTGATGTTGGCAGGGAGCGGAGAGACAATGAGCAGTTCTTC.

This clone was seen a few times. The DNA of the CDR3 is TGTGCCTGGAGTGTAATCAGACCCTACGAGCAGTACTTC. It encodes CAWSVIRPYEQYF. J is TRBJ2-7 and V is TRBV30, with unresolved D. Trimming removed 0 bases at V and 2 bases at J, with 8 bases between. CDR1 and CDR2 (germline): GTSNPN, SVGIG (reference sequence). This CDR3 region has 13 residues.

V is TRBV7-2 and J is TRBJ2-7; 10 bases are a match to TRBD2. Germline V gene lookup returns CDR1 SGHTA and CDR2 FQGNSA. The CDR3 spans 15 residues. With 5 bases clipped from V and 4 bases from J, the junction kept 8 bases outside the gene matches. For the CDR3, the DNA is TGTGCCAGCAGCCTCTACCGGACTAGCGGATACGAGCAGTACGTC. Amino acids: CASSLYRTSGYEQYV.

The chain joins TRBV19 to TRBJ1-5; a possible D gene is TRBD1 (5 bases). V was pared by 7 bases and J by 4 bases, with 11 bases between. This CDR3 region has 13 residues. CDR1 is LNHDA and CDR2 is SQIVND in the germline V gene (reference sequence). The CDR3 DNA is TGTGCCAGTACGACAGTTCCTAATCAGCCCCAGCATTTT. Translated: CASTTVPNQPQHF.